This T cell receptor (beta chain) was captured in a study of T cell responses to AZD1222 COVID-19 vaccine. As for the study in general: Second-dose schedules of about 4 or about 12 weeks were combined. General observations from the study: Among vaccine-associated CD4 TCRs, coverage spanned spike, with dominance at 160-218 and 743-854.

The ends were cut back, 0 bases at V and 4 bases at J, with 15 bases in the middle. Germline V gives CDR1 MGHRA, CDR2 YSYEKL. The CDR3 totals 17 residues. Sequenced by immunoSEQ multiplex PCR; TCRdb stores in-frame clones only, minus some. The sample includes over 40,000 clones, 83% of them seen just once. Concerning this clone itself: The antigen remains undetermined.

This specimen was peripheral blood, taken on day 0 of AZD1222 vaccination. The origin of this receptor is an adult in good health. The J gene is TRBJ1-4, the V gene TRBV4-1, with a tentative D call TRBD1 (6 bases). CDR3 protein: CASSQDPGAGINEKLFF. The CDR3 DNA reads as TGCGCCAGCAGCCAAGATCCAGGGGCGGGGATTAATGAAAAACTGTTTTTT.